A selection of T cell receptor beta chains follows, all from one sample in a study of OX40 agonist ivuxolimab in advanced cancers. Sequenced by immunoSEQ multiplex PCR; TCRdb stores in-frame clones only, minus some. Of 60,000 to 90,000 clones listed, roughly nine tenths are singletons. The material was CD4+ or CD8+ T cells sorted from blood, obtained in a trial of the OX40 agonist ivuxolimab. The receptor set was obtained from an adult with an advanced solid tumor such as melanoma, head and neck, liver or kidney cancer. Each CDR3 is given with its conserved first and last residue. D genes are given only for firm matches. The size field is filled for only some rows; it gives once, few, many or a size class.

>NA|NA|TRBJ1-5|TRBV6-1
TGTGCCAGCACATTAAGTCGACTCAATCAGCCCCAGCATTTT
CASTLSRLNQPQHF
>NA|once|TRBJ2-3|TRBV11-3
TGTGCCAGCAGCTTGGCCATAAGCACAGATACGCAGTATTTT
CASSLAISTDTQYF
>TRBD2|once|TRBJ2-5|TRBV5-6
TGTGCCAGCAGCCTGCTAGCGGGAGTTGGCGAGACCCAGTACTTC
CASSLLAGVGETQYF
>NA|NA|TRBJ1-1|TRBV28
TGTGCCAGCACCAGACAGGAGCCGAACGAAAAAGCTTTCTTT
CASTRQEPNEKAFF
>TRBD1|NA|TRBJ1-2|TRBV5-1
TGCGCCAGCAGCAGATCCGGGACAGATATCTATGGCTACACCTTC
CASSRSGTDIYGYTF
>NA|NA|TRBJ2-1|TRBV18
TGTGCCAGCTCGGGCCCCTCAGGTAGCGTCTACAATGAGCAGTTCTTC
CASSGPSGSVYNEQFF
>TRBD1|NA|TRBJ2-7|TRBV10-3
TGTGCCACCCGTACTGGGGACAGGGGTCTGAAGCAGTACTTC
CATRTGDRGLKQYF
>NA|NA|TRBJ2-5|TRBV7-2
TGTGCCAGCAGCCTAGGGGCGTTAGAGACCCAGTACTTC
CASSLGALETQYF
>NA|NA|TRBJ2-7|TRBV28
TGTGCCAGCAGTTCCGCACCCTACTACGAGCAGTACTTC
CASSSAPYYEQYF
>NA|NA|TRBJ1-1|TRBV5-6
TGTGCCAGCAGTGTCCGGGGCCCTTTCAACACTGAAGCTTTCTTT
CASSVRGPFNTEAFF
>TRBD2|NA|TRBJ2-1|TRBV7-3
TGTGCCAGCAGCCCGACTAGCGGGGGACTCAATGAGCAGTTCTTC
CASSPTSGGLNEQFF
>NA|once|TRBJ2-1|TRBV19
TGTGCCAGTAGCGAGACCTCGAGCTCCTACAATGAGCAGTTCTTC
CASSETSSSYNEQFF
>TRBD1|NA|TRBJ1-5|TRBV19
TGTGCCAGTACCGACAGGGGCAACAGTTATAGCAATCAGCCCCAGCATTTT
CASTDRGNSYSNQPQHF
>NA|NA|TRBJ1-2|TRBV11-3
TGTGCCAGCAGCTTAGATCCCAAGTATGGCTACACCTTC
CASSLDPKYGYTF
>TRBD2|NA|TRBJ2-7|TRBV18
TGTGCCAGCTCATGGTCTAGCGGTTCCTACGAGCAGTACTTC
CASSWSSGSYEQYF
>NA|NA|TRBJ1-1|TRBV5-5
TGTGCCAGCAGCTTCCAAGGGGGCACTGAAGCTTTCTTT
CASSFQGGTEAFF
>NA|NA|TRBJ1-1|TRBV5-1
TGCGCCAGCAGCTCCGGGGGGGCCCCGGGGGGAGCTTTCTTT
CASSSGGAPGGAFF
>TRBD2|once|TRBJ2-1|TRBV18
TGTGCCAGCTCACCAAATGGGGGGGATGAGCAGTTCTTC
CASSPNGGDEQFF
>TRBD1|NA|TRBJ1-1|TRBV7-3
TGTGCCAGCAGCTTAGGCCCGGGACAGGTGGGGGACACTGAAGCTTTCTTT
CASSLGPGQVGDTEAFF
>NA|NA|TRBJ2-7|TRBV28
TGTGCCAGCAGTCTTCGGGACGGTACCTACGAGCAGTACTTC
CASSLRDGTYEQYF
>TRBD2|NA|TRBJ2-7|TRBV18
TGTGCCAGCTCCCCTTTAGGTATAGGAGCGGGGGATGAGCAGTACTTC
CASSPLGIGAGDEQYF
>NA|few|TRBJ2-4|TRBV14
TGTGCCAGCAGTCTCGGACAGCACCGATTACAGTACTTC
CASSLGQHRLQYF
>NA|NA|TRBJ2-2|TRBV28
TGTGCCAGCAGCCCAGGGGACTCCTCAGCCGGGGAGCTGTTTTTT
CASSPGDSSAGELFF
>NA|few|TRBJ1-5|TRBV21-1
TGTGCCAGCAGCCCCCGGGACAGGGGCCTCTATAGCAATCAGCCCCAGCATTTT
CASSPRDRGLYSNQPQHF
>NA|NA|TRBJ1-1|TRBV5-1
TGCGCCAGCAGCTTGGAAGGAGGTAACACTGAAGCTTTCTTT
CASSLEGGNTEAFF
>TRBD1|NA|TRBJ1-5|TRBV27
TGTGCCAGCAGTTTATCGGGACAGCCTTATCAGCCCCAGCATTTT
CASSLSGQPYQPQHF
>NA|once|TRBJ2-7|TRBV5-1
TGCGCCAGCAGCTTAAGGATCAACTACGAGCAGTACTTC
CASSLRINYEQYF
>NA|NA|TRBJ2-1|TRBV5-1
TGCGCCAGCAGCTTGAACCCAGGGGAAAACAATGAGCAGTTCTTC
CASSLNPGENNEQFF